This paragraph reports one T cell receptor (beta chain). This specimen belongs to a study of blood T cell repertoires in COVID-19. Study-wide context: There were acute and convalescent COVID-19 samples, and they came from the United States, Italy and Spain. From T cells, B-cell-depleted T cells, or PBMCs came the material, which was cDNA or gDNA.

Only in-frame clones appear in the TCRdb table, and some are missing; sequencing was by immunoSEQ multiplex PCR. This sample has 200,000 to 300,000 clones, with roughly 86% found just once. CDR1 and CDR2 (germline): SGHDN, FVKESK. After removal of 4 bases from V and 7 bases from J, the junction contained 6 bases not matched to a gene. The CDR3 spans 15 residues. The study drew participants aged about 18 to 90 years from some 24 US areas. Membership in each cohort depended on participant-reported clinical history. The chain is built from TRBV14 and TRBJ2-3; 12 nucleotides line up with TRBD2. The receptor was isolated from a woman aged 40 to 50 with acute COVID-19. Input material: PBMCs or T cells enriched from blood (not recorded which). The DNA of the CDR3 is TGTGCCAGCAGCCCTCTGACTAGCGGGGGTAATACGCAGTATTTT. Translating gives CASSPLTSGGNTQYF.